The clone carrying this TCR beta chain came up once. Antigen unknown. The data stem from a study of radiotherapy plus CTLA-4 blockade in lung cancer. About the research overall: Among all patients, around 19% showed objective responses, while more than 25% had disease control.

Enrolled patients, whose metastatic non-small-cell lung cancer was chemo-refractory, received focal radiation plus CTLA-4 blockade with ipilimumab. The CDR3 spans 16 residues. The V and J ends lost 0 bases and 6 bases respectively, with 18 bases between them. The germline V gene has CDR1 SGHNT and CDR2 YYREEE (reference sequence). Study-wide results and caveats: Subsequent to radiotherapy plus ipilimumab, tumor-derived TCR clones underwent expansion in blood.

Assay used: immunoSEQ multiplex PCR; TCRdb lists only in-frame clones, some missing. The data show about 45,000 clones, with roughly 73% seen just once and approximately 3.3% held by the top ten. This sequence originates from a human donor with non-small cell lung cancer who had a complete response to radiotherapy plus ipilimumab. The chain carries TRBV5-4 and TRBJ1-2; the D is unclear. Sequencing used peripheral blood, obtained from a patient treated with radiotherapy plus ipilimumab. The CDR3 loop is CASSLDLGSREHGYTF. The CDR3 region has the DNA TGTGCCAGCAGCTTGGATCTGGGCAGCCGAGAACATGGCTACACCTTC.